This T cell receptor beta chain was identified during a study of T cells expressing NK-cell markers. Study-level information: Sorted T-cell subsets CD3+CD56+NKG2C+, CD3+CD56+NKG2C- and CD3+CD56-NKG2C+ were TCR beta-sequenced. Eight donors were sequenced, of whom seven were HCMV-seropositive, while the remaining one was HCMV-seronegative.

Comment on this clonotype: What it binds is unknown.

Reprocessing the 5' RACE reads, TCRdb reports a single entry for every CDR3 protein and omits DNA. The table lists about 410,000 distinct CDR3 sequences. Study outcomes and limitations: Of CD8+ T cells, about 1.0-8% belonged to dominant NKG2C+ clonotypes in roughly six donors.

Germline CDR1 reads SGHKS; CDR2 reads YYEKEE (reference sequence). The CDR3 runs 12 residues. Material for sequencing was blood T cells: a sorted CD56 or NKG2C T cell subset, CD4+ or CD8+ T cells, or bulk PBMC T cells (not recorded which). This sequence originates from a woman aged 45 to 65 in good health. The V call is TRBV5-5, the J call TRBJ1-3. CDR3 protein: CASSLTGNTIYF.